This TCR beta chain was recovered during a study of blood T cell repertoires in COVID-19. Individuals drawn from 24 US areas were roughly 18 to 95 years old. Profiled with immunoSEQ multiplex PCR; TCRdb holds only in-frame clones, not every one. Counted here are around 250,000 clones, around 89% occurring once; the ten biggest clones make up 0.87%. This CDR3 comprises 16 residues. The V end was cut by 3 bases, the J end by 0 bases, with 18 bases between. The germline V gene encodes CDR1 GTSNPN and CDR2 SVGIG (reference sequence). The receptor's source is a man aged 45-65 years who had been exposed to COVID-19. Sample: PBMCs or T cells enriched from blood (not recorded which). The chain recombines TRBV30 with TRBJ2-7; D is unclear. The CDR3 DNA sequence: TGTGCCTGGAGGCATGCAGGAAAGTTAAGCTCCTACGAGCAGTACTTC. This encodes CAWRHAGKLSSYEQYF. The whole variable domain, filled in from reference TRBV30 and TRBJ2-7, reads SQTIHQWPATLVQPVGSPLSLECTVEGTSNPNLYWYRQAAGRGLQLLFYSVGIGQISSEVPQNLSASRPQDRQFILSSKKLLLSDSGFYLCAWRHAGKLSSYEQYFGPGTRLTVT.